This record concerns one T cell receptor beta chain sequence. This specimen comes from a study of blood T cell repertoires in COVID-19. About the research overall: Acute and convalescent COVID-19 specimens originated in the United States, Italy and Spain.

The repertoire was sequenced with immunoSEQ multiplex PCR; TCRdb's copy has only in-frame clones and lacks some. This repertoire shows 200,000 to 250,000 clones, 90% found once; its top ten account for 2.7%. In germline, CDR1 is SGDLS, CDR2 YYNGEE. CDR3 length equals 15 residues. The V and J ends lost 2 bases and 7 bases, in that order; junction bases with no gene match: 7. The sequencing sample was made of peripheral blood. The sequence derives from a man younger than 40 with COVID-19, enrolled during active disease. V is TRBV9 and J is TRBJ1-2, with 11 bases lining up with TRBD1. The CDR3 protein is CASSVSGTGGPGYTF. The CDR3 bases are TGTGCCAGCAGCGTCTCCGGGACAGGGGGTCCTGGCTACACCTTC.